This TCR beta chain was observed in a study of spatial heterogeneity in lung cancer (dated by TCRdb to between 2017 and 2020). Regarding the complete study: Beta-chain transcripts were consistently detected in greater numbers than alpha-chain transcripts, which likely reflects a higher abundance of beta-chain transcripts. In the raw uncorrected reads, each unique combination of TCR and UMI appeared more than ten times on average. In non-small cell lung cancer, the study made a quantitative comparison of TCR alpha and beta repertoires among multiple tumor regions, matched nontumor lung and blood. The study linked features of the TCR repertoire to counts of nonsynonymous mutations, which were determined by whole-exome sequencing of tumor tissue. At surgery, both alpha and beta chains were TCR-sequenced in 200 to 250 tumor regions, about 64 matched nontumor lung samples and some 56 PBMC samples. Study-level results and caveats: Confirming at a functional level the hypothesis that regional TCRs recognize regional mutations was considered to require additional single-cell paired TCR alpha and beta sequencing. Ubiquitous expanded tumor TCRs were detected in blood more often at tumor resection than at routine follow-up.

This clonotype was recorded at least ten times. Its antigen remains undetermined. Qualities for individual bases were not recorded, and no much larger clone is one base off. There are 16 amino acids in the CDR3, from cysteine to phenylalanine inclusive. The only DNA kept is the CDR3, 48 bases in frame from the first base. V is shortened by 5 bases, J by 1 base, and the region joining them spans 18 bases. CDR1 and CDR2 were assigned from the germline V gene (reference sequence) as MNHEY and SMNVEV. The library was made by 5' RACE. These reads were obtained on a NextSeq 500. In the TCR library protocol, a unique molecular identifier was attached to each TCR cDNA molecule so that PCR and sequencing errors could be corrected. The published analysis was carried out like this. TCR identification, UMI-based error correction and CDR3 extraction were performed with Decombinator tools. Expanded TCRs were defined as those above a frequency of 2 per 1,000, corresponding to the top 1% of the tumor frequency distribution. Rényi diversity was computed with the R vegan package after subsampling each repertoire 100 times to 5,000 TCRs. To build CDR3 similarity networks, amino acid triplet string-kernel similarity was used, and CDR3s were connected when their pairwise similarity was above 0.82. TCRdb handled the public reads itself, with Q25 trimming in fastp and clone calling in MiXCR, and kept productive beta chains. Each entry is one CDR3 protein sequence, shown with its most common DNA and genes. The V and J calls were determined by TCRdb, not by the authors. Recorded for this sample are over 50,000 distinct CDR3 sequences; about 6.3% of them occurred a single time. In total, the top ten clones hold approximately 15% of the sample.

This specimen's time point label, interpreted: sample taken at primary tumor resection. Donors were 72 patients with early-stage, untreated non-small cell lung cancer from the lung TRACERx cohort. Without any cell sorting, TCR sequencing was performed on whole RNA extracted either from tumor and nontumor lung tissue or from cryopreserved PBMC samples. Only patients for whom sufficient RNA was available from at least two tumor regions were selected for TCR sequencing. The sample in question was PBMCs, obtained at surgery. Here the chain combines TRBV27 and TRBJ2-7; TRBD2 is possibly the D segment (6 matching bases). The TCR was taken from a female donor with early-stage non-small cell lung cancer. The base sequence is TGTGCCAGCAGTCCCTTCCTGTCAGGAGGGTCCTACGAGCAGTACTTC. It codes for CASSPFLSGGSYEQYF.